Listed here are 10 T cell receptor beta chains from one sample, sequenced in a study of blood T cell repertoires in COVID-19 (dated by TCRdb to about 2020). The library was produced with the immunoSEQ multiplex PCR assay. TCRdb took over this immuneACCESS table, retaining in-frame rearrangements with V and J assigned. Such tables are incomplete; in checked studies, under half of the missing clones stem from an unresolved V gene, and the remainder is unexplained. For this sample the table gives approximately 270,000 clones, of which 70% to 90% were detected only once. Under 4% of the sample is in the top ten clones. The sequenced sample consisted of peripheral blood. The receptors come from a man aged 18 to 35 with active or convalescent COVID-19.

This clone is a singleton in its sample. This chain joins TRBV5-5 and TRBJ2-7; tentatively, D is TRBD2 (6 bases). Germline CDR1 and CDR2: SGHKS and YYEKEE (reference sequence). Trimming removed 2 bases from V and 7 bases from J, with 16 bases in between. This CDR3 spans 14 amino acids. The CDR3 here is CASSLVAGSGEQYF. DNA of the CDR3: TGTGCCAGCAGCTTAGTGGCGGGATCCGGGGAGCAGTACTTC.

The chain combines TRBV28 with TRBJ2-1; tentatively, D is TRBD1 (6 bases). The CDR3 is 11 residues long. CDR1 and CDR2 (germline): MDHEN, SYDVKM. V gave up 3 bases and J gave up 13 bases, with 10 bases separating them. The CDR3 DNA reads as TGTGCCAGCAGTTTCCAGGGGCCCCAGTTCTTC. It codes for CASSFQGPQFF. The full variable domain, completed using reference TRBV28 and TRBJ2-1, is DVKVTQSSRYLVKRTGEKVFLECVQDMDHENMFWYRQDPGLGLRLIYFSYDVKMKEKGDIPEGYSVSREKKERFSLILESASTNQTSMYLCASSFQGPQFFGPGTRLTVL.

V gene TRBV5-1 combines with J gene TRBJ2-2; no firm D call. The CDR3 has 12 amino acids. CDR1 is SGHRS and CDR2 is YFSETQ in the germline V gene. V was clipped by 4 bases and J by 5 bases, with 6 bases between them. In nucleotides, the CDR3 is TGCGCCAGCAGCATCACAACCGGGGAGCTGTTTTTT. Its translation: CASSITTGELFF.

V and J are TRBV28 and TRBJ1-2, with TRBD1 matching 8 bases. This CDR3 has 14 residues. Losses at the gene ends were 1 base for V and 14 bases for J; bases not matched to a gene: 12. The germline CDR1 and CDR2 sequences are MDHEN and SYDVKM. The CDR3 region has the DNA TGTGCCAGCAGTTTATCAGGCAGGGGGCAGACTGGGACCTTC. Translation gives CASSLSGRGQTGTF.

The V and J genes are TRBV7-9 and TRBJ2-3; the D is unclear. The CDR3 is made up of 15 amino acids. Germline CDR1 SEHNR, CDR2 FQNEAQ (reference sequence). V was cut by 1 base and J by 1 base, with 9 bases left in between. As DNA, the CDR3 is TGTGCCAGCAGCTTAGTGGAGACTCGCACAGATACGCAGTATTTT. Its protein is CASSLVETRTDTQYF.

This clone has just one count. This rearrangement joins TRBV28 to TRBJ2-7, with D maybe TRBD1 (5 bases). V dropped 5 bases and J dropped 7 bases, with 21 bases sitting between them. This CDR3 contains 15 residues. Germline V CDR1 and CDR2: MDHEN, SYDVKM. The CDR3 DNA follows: TGTGCCAGCAGTGGGGCCTCCCCAGGGTCTGGTGAGCAGTACTTC. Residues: CASSGASPGSGEQYF.

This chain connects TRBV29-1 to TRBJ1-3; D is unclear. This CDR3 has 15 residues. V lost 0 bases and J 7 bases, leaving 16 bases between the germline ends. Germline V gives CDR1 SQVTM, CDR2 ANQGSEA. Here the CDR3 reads CSVEDQRKARNTIYF. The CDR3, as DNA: TGCAGCGTTGAAGATCAGAGGAAGGCCCGGAACACCATATATTTT.

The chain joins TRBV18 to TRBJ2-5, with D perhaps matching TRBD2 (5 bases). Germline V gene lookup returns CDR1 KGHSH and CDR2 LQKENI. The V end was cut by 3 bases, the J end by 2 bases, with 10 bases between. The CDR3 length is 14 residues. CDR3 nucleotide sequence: TGTGCCAGCTCACCTCGGGATCCACAAGAGACCCAGTACTTC. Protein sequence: CASSPRDPQETQYF.

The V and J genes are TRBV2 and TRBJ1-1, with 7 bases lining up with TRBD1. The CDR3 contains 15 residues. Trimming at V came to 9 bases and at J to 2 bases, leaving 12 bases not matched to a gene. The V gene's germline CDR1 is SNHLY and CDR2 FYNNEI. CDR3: CASTRQGALNTEAFF. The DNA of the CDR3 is TGTGCCAGTACTCGACAGGGAGCATTAAACACTGAAGCTTTCTTT.

The CDR3 DNA is TGTGCCAGCAGCTTAGGCATGGGCCCCTACGAGCAGTACTTC. Its translation: CASSLGMGPYEQYF. The gene calls are TRBV7-2 and TRBJ2-7; D gene ambiguous. CDR3 length: 14 amino acids. V was cut by 1 base and J by 2 bases, with 9 bases left in between. Germline-derived CDR1 and CDR2 are SGHTA and FQGNSA. Looking up the rest from reference TRBV7-2 and TRBJ2-7 gives the full variable domain: GAGVSQSPSNKVTEKGKDVELRCDPISGHTALYWYRQSLGQGLEFLIYFQGNSAPDKSGLPSDRFSAERTGGSVSTLTIQRTQQEDSAVYLCASSLGMGPYEQYFGPGTRLTVT.